The text below deals with one T cell receptor beta chain. The CDR3 is made up of 16 amino acids. The germline V gene has CDR1 LGHNA and CDR2 YSLEER. With V trimmed by 0 bases and J by 9 bases, 8 bases remained unmatched. This record belongs to a study of OX40 agonist ivuxolimab in advanced cancers. Repertoires were generated with immunoSEQ multiplex PCR, while TCRdb's copy carries only in-frame clones and drops some. The sample holds roughly 140,000 clones; under 95% are singletons and the top ten take about 0.31%. This clonotype was sampled from an adult with an advanced solid tumor such as melanoma, head and neck, liver or kidney cancer. The gene calls are TRBV4-3 and TRBJ2-1, with TRBD2 matching over 10 bases. This material consisted of CD4+ or CD8+ T cells sorted from blood, taken in a trial of the OX40 agonist ivuxolimab. The CDR3 DNA follows: TGCGCCAGCAGCCAAGATCTGCTAGCGGGAGCGCGTGAGCAGTTCTTC. Amino acids: CASSQDLLAGAREQFF.